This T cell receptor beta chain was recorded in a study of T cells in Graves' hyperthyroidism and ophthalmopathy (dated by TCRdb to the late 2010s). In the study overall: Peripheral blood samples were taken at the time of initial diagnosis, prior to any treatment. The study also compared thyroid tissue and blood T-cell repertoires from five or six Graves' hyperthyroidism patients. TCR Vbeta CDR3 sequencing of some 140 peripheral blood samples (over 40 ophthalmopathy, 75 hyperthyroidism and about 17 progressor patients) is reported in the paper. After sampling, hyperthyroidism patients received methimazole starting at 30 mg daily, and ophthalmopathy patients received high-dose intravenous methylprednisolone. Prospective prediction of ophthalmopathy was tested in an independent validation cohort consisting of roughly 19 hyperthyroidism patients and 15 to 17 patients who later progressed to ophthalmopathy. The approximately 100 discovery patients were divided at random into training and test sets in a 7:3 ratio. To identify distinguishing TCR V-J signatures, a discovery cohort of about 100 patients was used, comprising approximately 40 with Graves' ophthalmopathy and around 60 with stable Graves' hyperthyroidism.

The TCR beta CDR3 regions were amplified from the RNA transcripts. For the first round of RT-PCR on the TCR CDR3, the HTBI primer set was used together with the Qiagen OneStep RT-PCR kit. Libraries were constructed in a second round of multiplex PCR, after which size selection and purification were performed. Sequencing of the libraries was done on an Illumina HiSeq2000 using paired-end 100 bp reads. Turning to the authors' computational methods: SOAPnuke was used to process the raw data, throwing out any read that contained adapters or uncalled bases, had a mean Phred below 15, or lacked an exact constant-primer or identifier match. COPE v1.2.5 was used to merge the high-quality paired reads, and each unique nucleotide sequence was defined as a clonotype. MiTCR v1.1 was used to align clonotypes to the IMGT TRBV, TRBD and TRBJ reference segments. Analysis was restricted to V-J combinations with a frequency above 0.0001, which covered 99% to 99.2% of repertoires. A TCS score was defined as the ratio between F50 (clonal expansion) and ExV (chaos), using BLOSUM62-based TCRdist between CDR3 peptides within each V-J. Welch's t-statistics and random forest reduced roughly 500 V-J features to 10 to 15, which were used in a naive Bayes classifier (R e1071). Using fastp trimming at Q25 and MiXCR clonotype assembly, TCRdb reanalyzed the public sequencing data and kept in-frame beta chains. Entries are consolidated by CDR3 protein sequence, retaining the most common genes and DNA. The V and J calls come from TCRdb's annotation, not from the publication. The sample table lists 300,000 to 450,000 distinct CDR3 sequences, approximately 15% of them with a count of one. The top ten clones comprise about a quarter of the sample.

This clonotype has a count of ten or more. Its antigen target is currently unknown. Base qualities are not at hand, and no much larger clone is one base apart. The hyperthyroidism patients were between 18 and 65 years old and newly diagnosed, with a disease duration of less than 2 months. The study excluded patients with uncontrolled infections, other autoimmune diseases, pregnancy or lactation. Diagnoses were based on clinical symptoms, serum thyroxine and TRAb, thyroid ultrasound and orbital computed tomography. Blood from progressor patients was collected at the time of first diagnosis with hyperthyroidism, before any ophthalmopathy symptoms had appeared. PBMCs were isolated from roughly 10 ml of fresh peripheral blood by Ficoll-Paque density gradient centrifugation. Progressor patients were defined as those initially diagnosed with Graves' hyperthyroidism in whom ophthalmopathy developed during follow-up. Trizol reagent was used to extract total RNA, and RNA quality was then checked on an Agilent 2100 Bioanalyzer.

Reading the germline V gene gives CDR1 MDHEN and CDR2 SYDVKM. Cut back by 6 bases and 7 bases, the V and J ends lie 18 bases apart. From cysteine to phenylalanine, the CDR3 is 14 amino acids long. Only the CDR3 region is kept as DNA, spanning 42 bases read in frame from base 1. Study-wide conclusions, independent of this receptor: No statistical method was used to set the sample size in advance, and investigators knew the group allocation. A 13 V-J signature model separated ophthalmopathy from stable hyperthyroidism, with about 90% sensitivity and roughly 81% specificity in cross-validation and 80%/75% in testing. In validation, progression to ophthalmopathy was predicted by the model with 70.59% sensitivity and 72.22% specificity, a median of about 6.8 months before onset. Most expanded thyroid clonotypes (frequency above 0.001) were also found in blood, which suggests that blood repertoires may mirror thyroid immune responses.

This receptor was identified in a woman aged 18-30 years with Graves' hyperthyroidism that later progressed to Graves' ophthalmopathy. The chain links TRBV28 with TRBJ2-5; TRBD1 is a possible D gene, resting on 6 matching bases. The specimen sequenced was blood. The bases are TGTGCCAGCAGAAAAGCGAACAGGGTCTTGACCCAGTACTTC. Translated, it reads CASRKANRVLTQYF.